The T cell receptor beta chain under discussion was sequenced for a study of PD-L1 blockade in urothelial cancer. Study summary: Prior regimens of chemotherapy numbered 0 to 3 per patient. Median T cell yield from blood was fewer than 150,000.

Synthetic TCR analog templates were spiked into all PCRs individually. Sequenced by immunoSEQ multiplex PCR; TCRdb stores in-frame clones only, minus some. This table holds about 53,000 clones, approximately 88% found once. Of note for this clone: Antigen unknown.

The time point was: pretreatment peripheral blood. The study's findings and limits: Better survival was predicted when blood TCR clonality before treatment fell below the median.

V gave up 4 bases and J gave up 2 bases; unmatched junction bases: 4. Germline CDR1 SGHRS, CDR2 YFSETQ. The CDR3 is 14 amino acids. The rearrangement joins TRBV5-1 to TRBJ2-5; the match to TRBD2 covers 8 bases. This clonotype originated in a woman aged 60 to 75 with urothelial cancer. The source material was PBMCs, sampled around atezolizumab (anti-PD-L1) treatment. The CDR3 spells CASSQTSAQETQYF. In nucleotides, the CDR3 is TGCGCCAGCAGCCAGACTAGCGCACAAGAGACCCAGTACTTC.